A single sample gave rise to the 16 T cell receptor beta chains below, sequenced in a study of beta chain features in type 1 diabetes. The sequenced template was cDNA made from the entire isolated RNA. Clones were sequenced by immunoSEQ multiplex PCR, and TCRdb holds only the in-frame ones, with some missing. In the table there are around 44,000 clones, 66% of which are singletons. Study-level findings and limits: Significant though moderate, a shortening of TCRB CDR3s appeared in all four CD4+ subsets of Type 1 diabetes patients.

The antigens for these receptors are not known. Sequenced material: Tregs from blood. All receptors derive from a woman younger than 30 with type 1 diabetes.

This clone was seen more than once but under ten times. The chain has TRBV7-2 and TRBJ2-1; 12 nucleotides match TRBD2. CDR1 is SGHTA, CDR2 FQGNSA, per germline. The CDR3 length is 17 residues. Trimming cost V 5 bases and J 10 bases; bases outside gene matches: 15. The CDR3 bases are TGTGCCAGCAGCCCTCAACCGGGACTAGCGGGTTTCGGGGAGCAGTTCTTC. It encodes CASSPQPGLAGFGEQFF.

This clone was counted between two and nine times. The final CDR3 position lacks the conserved phenylalanine or tryptophan, pointing to a likely read error. The DNA is omitted, as the CDR3 cannot be located on it reliably, and the CDR3 follows TCRdb's listing. The rearrangement joins TRBV7-9 to TRBJ2-7; the listed D gene, TRBD1, was not tested against the DNA. Germline CDR1 and CDR2: SEHNR and FQNEAQ (reference sequence). The CDR3 extends over 12 residues, inclusive of both ends. The CDR3 loop reads CASSYGQGAILL.

The chain recombines TRBV7-2 with TRBJ2-1; a weak D match, TRBD1 (5 bases). The germline gives CDR1 SGHTA, CDR2 FQGNSA. The CDR3 loop spans 15 amino acids. Trimming took off 6 bases at V and 6 bases at J, with 18 bases between the two ends. CDR3: CASSRVWGPTNEQFF. In DNA form, the CDR3 reads TGTGCCAGCAGTCGAGTTTGGGGCCCCACCAATGAGCAGTTCTTC.

The CDR3 protein is CASTRDPNYEQYF. The CDR3 region has the DNA TGTGCCAGCACCCGGGATCCTAACTACGAGCAGTACTTC. The J gene is TRBJ2-7, the V gene TRBV6-5; D may be TRBD2 (5 bases). The V and J ends lost 7 bases and 3 bases respectively, with 13 bases between them. Germline loops: CDR1 MNHEY, CDR2 SVGAGI. The CDR3 is 13 amino acids.

This clone was picked up a small number of times. This chain connects TRBV13 to TRBJ2-7; a possible D gene is TRBD1 (6 bases). The germline V and J ends were trimmed by 2 bases and 4 bases, with 21 bases remaining between them. This CDR3 contains 17 residues. In germline, CDR1 is PRHDT, CDR2 FYEKMQ (reference sequence). CDR3 protein: CASSLRKTGHRRYEQYF. DNA of the CDR3: TGTGCCAGCAGCTTACGAAAGACAGGACATCGCCGGTACGAGCAGTACTTC.

The chain links TRBV2 to TRBJ1-1, with D maybe TRBD1 (6 bases). Per the germline V gene, CDR1 is SNHLY and CDR2 is FYNNEI. The CDR3 has 15 amino acids. V was cut by 7 bases and J by 5 bases, with 20 bases left in between. This chain's CDR3 is CASTFSAGGQTEAFF. CDR3 DNA sequence: TGTGCCAGCACCTTCTCGGCGGGGGGCCAAACTGAAGCTTTCTTT.

This clone was counted a few times. CDR3 protein: CASRWRRDGGTGELFF. The CDR3 coding sequence is TGTGCCAGCAGATGGCGACGGGATGGTGGCACCGGGGAGCTGTTTTTT. The genes are TRBV2 and TRBJ2-2, with a weak D call TRBD2 (5 bases). V gave up 6 bases and J gave up 4 bases, with 18 bases separating them. The CDR3 spans 16 residues. The germline V gene encodes CDR1 SNHLY and CDR2 FYNNEI.

This clone was found a few times. The V call is TRBV7-2, the J call TRBJ1-4; tentatively, D is TRBD1 (5 bases). Germline V gives CDR1 SGHTA, CDR2 FQGNSA. This CDR3 is built from 13 residues. With 6 bases removed from V and 11 bases from J, the gap between germline ends came to 16 bases. DNA for the CDR3: TGTGCCAGCAGATCCGGACCGACAGCCAAACTGTTTTTT. Its translation is CASRSGPTAKLFF.

The genes are TRBV11-2 and TRBJ2-7; 9 nucleotides match TRBD1. Trimming cost V 5 bases and J 4 bases; bases outside gene matches: 6. From germline, CDR1 is SGHAT and CDR2 FQNNGV. CDR3 length equals 14 residues. This CDR3 reads CASSPLTGGYEQYF. For the CDR3, the DNA is TGTGCCAGCAGCCCTTTGACAGGGGGTTACGAGCAGTACTTC.

V usage is TRBV7-9 and J usage is TRBJ1-3, with 8 bases that match TRBD1. J lost 4 bases, V lost 5 bases, and 7 bases had no gene match. In germline, CDR1 is SEHNR, CDR2 FQNEAQ (reference sequence). This CDR3 has 15 amino acids. The CDR3 is CASSLMTGVGNTIYF. In DNA form, the CDR3 reads TGTGCCAGCAGCCTTATGACAGGGGTCGGAAACACCATATATTTT.

This chain connects TRBV10-3 to TRBJ2-5, with 12 bases lining up with TRBD2. The CDR3 loop spans 14 amino acids. The V gene's germline CDR1 is ENHRY and CDR2 SYGVKD. V gave up 4 bases and J gave up 5 bases; unmatched junction bases: 2. The CDR3 nucleotides read TGTGCCATCAGTGGACTAGCGGGAGTGGAGACCCAGTACTTC. It encodes CAISGLAGVETQYF.

The chain is built from TRBV7-3 and TRBJ2-2; D is ambiguous. V lost 4 bases and J lost 3, with 9 bases in between. CDR3 length equals 14 residues. Germline loops: CDR1 SGHTA, CDR2 FQGTGA. The DNA of the CDR3 is TGTGCCAGCAGCTCTGTCTATGACACCGGGGAGCTGTTTTTT. Translation: CASSSVYDTGELFF.

CDR3 region: CASSEGGLFPLYEQYF. The DNA for the CDR3 is TGTGCCAGCAGTGAAGGGGGACTTTTTCCCCTCTACGAGCAGTACTTC. The chain employs TRBV2 and TRBJ2-7; possible D gene TRBD2, 6 bases. The CDR3 runs to 16 residues. Trimming left V 1 base short and J 3 bases short, with 16 bases between. Germline CDR1 is SNHLY and CDR2 is FYNNEI.

The chain recombines TRBV5-1 with TRBJ2-1; 10 bases fit TRBD1. Germline V gene data show CDR1 as SGHRS and CDR2 as YFSETQ. V was clipped by 3 bases and J by 4 bases; unmatched bases: 13. The CDR3 runs to 18 residues. The CDR3 nucleotides read TGCGCCAGCAGCTGGCCGGGACAGGGGTTCTTAGGGTACAATGAGCAGTTCTTC. Amino acid sequence: CASSWPGQGFLGYNEQFF.

This sequence joins TRBV11-2 and TRBJ2-1, with a possible D match to TRBD2 (6 bases). Germline V gene lookup returns CDR1 SGHAT and CDR2 FQNNGV. The V end lost 4 bases, the J end lost 7 bases, and 8 bases lay between the germline ends. This CDR3 has 12 residues. CDR3 sequence reads: CASSSGRNEQFF. The CDR3 nucleotides read TGTGCCAGCAGCTCGGGGAGGAATGAGCAGTTCTTC.

The count of this clone is one. This chain joins TRBV7-9 and TRBJ2-2; D not resolved. V was cut by 5 bases and J by 1 base, with 14 bases left in between. CDR3 length: 16 amino acids. Germline CDR1 and CDR2: SEHNR and FQNEAQ (reference sequence). The CDR3 region is CASSPGALLNTGELFF. The CDR3 DNA is TGTGCCAGCAGCCCCGGAGCGCTCCTGAACACCGGGGAGCTGTTTTTT.